These 32 T cell receptor beta chains share one sample of origin, sequenced in a study of T cell repertoires in ileal Crohn's disease (dated by TCRdb to between 2018 and 2020). Library preparation used the immunoSEQ multiplex PCR assay. In TCRdb, the immuneACCESS table is reduced to in-frame sequences with V and J assigned. These tables do not hold every clone; where another copy was compared, an unresolved V gene accounts for under half, and the others remain unexplained. The sample table contains fewer than 10,000 clones; only one count was recorded for over 75% of them. Roughly 13% of the sample comes from the top ten. The sample taken for sequencing was ileal tissue. The receptors here all came from an adult with Crohn's disease.

The genes are TRBV19 and TRBJ2-1, with TRBD2 matching over 12 bases. The CDR3 is 18 residues long. V gave up 3 bases and J gave up 0 bases; unmatched junction bases: 6. The germline V gene encodes CDR1 LNHDA and CDR2 SQIVND (reference sequence). Written as DNA, the CDR3 is TGTGCCAGTAGTATCCTAGCGGGAGGGTCGGGCTCCTACAATGAGCAGTTCTTC. Translated: CASSILAGGSGSYNEQFF.

The chain uses TRBV10-3 and TRBJ1-2; no clear D. The germline V gene encodes CDR1 ENHRY and CDR2 SYGVKD. The CDR3 has 13 amino acids. V lost 4 bases and J lost 8, with 14 bases in between. DNA for the CDR3: TGTGCCATCAGTGCCCGGTGGGCGGAGGGCTACACCTTC. Amino acid sequence: CAISARWAEGYTF.

The V and J genes are TRBV7-2 and TRBJ2-1, with 13 bases identical to TRBD2. CDR3 size: 14 residues. From germline, CDR1 is SGHTA and CDR2 FQGNSA. J was trimmed by 3 bases and V by 10 bases; bases with no gene match: 3. In DNA, the CDR3 is TGTGCCACCGGGACTAGCGGGATCTACAATGAGCAGTTCTTC. This encodes CATGTSGIYNEQFF.

This chain links TRBV12-5 with TRBJ2-3; TRBD2 might be the D (6 bases). The V and J ends lost 2 bases and 10 bases respectively, with 10 bases between them. Per germline, CDR1 LGHNT and CDR2 FRNRAP. This CDR3 contains 12 residues. Written as DNA, the CDR3 is TGTGCTAGTGGTTTGACGGGCGGGGCGCAGTATTTT. Translating gives CASGLTGGAQYF.

This clone was recorded only once. The chain employs TRBV11-3 and TRBJ1-1; TRBD1 might be the D (5 bases). Germline V gene sequence: CDR1 SGHNT, CDR2 YENEEA. Trimming left V 6 bases short and J 4 bases short, with 12 bases between. The CDR3 totals 13 residues. For the CDR3, the DNA is TGTGCCAGCAGTACAGCAGGGTCCACTGAAGCTTTCTTT. Translated: CASSTAGSTEAFF.

V is TRBV6-1 and J is TRBJ2-3; D is possibly TRBD1 (6 bases). Trimming cost V 1 base and J 6 bases, with 14 bases left between them. This CDR3 is 15 amino acids long. Germline loops: CDR1 MNHNS, CDR2 SASEGT. CDR3 sequence: CASSEVVQGWDTQYF. The CDR3 coding sequence is TGTGCCAGCAGTGAAGTAGTGCAGGGGTGGGATACGCAGTATTTT.

In this sample, this clone turned up a few times. The chain employs TRBV9 and TRBJ2-7; possible D gene TRBD2, 6 bases. CDR1 and CDR2 from the germline V gene are SGDLS and YYNGEE. Trimming shortened V by 4 bases and J by 3 bases, and 20 bases separated the two germline ends. The CDR3 is 16 residues long. CDR3 loop: CASSPSGGVLDYEQYF. The DNA for the CDR3 is TGTGCCAGCAGCCCCTCTGGCGGGGTTTTGGACTACGAGCAGTACTTC. Variable domain in full (rest from reference TRBV9 and TRBJ2-7): DSGVTQTPKHLITATGQRVTLRCSPRSGDLSVYWYQQSLDQGLQFLIQYYNGEERAKGNILERFSAQQFPDLHSELNLSSLELGDSALYFCASSPSGGVLDYEQYFGPGTRLTVT.

This clone was found a few times. CDR3 loop: CAWSSGREYTGELFF. As DNA, the CDR3 is TGTGCCTGGAGTTCCGGCAGGGAATACACCGGGGAGCTGTTTTTT. The rearrangement uses TRBV30 and TRBJ2-2, with D possibly matching TRBD1 (5 bases). This CDR3 is built from 15 residues. Germline assignment: CDR1 GTSNPN and CDR2 SVGIG (reference sequence). V lost 2 bases and J lost 3, with 13 bases in between.

The rearrangement links TRBV6-5 to TRBJ1-5; the D is unclear. The CDR3 runs 15 residues. V was trimmed by 5 bases and J by 0 bases, leaving 11 bases between them. CDR1 is MNHEY and CDR2 is SVGAGI in the germline V gene. The CDR3 region is CASSPLPYSNQPQHF. CDR3 in DNA: TGTGCCAGCAGTCCCCTCCCTTATAGCAATCAGCCCCAGCATTTT.

The rearrangement joins TRBV27 to TRBJ2-7; the D gene is possibly TRBD2 (7 bases). This CDR3 is 17 amino acids long. V dropped 6 bases and J dropped 7 bases, with 28 bases sitting between them. CDR1 is MNHEY and CDR2 is SMNVEV in the germline V gene (reference sequence). CDR3 in amino acids: CASSYQGRALGLREQYF. Here the CDR3 DNA reads TGTGCCAGCAGCTACCAGGGGAGGGCCCTTGGATTGAGGGAGCAGTACTTC.

The chain combines TRBV15 with TRBJ2-3, with 10 bases that match TRBD2. With V trimmed by 1 base and J by 2 bases, 3 bases remained unmatched. The CDR3 spans 16 residues. Germline CDR1 is LNHNV and CDR2 is YYDKDF (reference sequence). CDR3 protein: CATSRALAGPTDTQYF. For the CDR3, the DNA is TGTGCCACCAGCAGAGCACTAGCGGGGCCCACAGATACGCAGTATTTT. Filled out from reference TRBV15 and TRBJ2-3, the complete variable domain reads DAMVIQNPRYQVTQFGKPVTLSCSQTLNHNVMYWYQQKSSQAPKLLFHYYDKDFNNEADTPDNFQSRRPNTSFCFLDIRSPGLGDTAMYLCATSRALAGPTDTQYFGPGTRLTVL.

The rearrangement joins TRBV5-6 to TRBJ1-3; no firm D call. V lost 3 bases and J lost 0, with 7 bases in between. Looked up from germline, CDR1 is SGHDT and CDR2 is YYEEEE. There are 14 residues in the CDR3. CDR3 sequence: CASSYPDSGNTIYF. CDR3 nucleotide sequence: TGTGCCAGCAGCTACCCGGACTCTGGAAACACCATATATTTT.

The rearrangement links TRBV6-1 to TRBJ1-6; TRBD1 agrees at 7 bases. The CDR3 is 15 residues long. J was trimmed by 6 bases and V by 6 bases; bases with no gene match: 8. Germline loops: CDR1 MNHNS, CDR2 SASEGT. CDR3 residues: CASSVTGTINSPLHF. The DNA for the CDR3 is TGTGCCAGCAGCGTGACAGGGACCATTAATTCACCCCTCCACTTT.

This clone was counted once. The chain couples TRBV4-1 to TRBJ2-7, with D tentatively TRBD2 (5 bases). V lost 4 bases to trimming and J lost 2 bases, with 15 bases between them. Germline V gives CDR1 MGHRA, CDR2 YSYEKL. This CDR3 contains 15 residues. CDR3 DNA sequence: TGCGCCAGCAGCCTTGTATCGGGGAATGCCTACGAGCAGTACTTC. Its protein product is CASSLVSGNAYEQYF.

This chain links TRBV7-8 with TRBJ2-7; the D gene is possibly TRBD2 (5 bases). Looked up from germline, CDR1 is SGHVS and CDR2 is FQNEAQ. V was cut by 0 bases and J by 6 bases, with 9 bases left in between. The CDR3 has 13 amino acids. CDR3 residues: CASSLAGSSEQYF. CDR3 sequence (DNA): TGTGCCAGCAGCTTAGCGGGGAGTAGCGAGCAGTACTTC.

The chain is built from TRBV5-1 and TRBJ2-7; 9 bases line up with TRBD2. CDR1 and CDR2 from the germline V gene are SGHRS and YFSETQ. Trimming at V came to 4 bases and at J to 1 base, leaving 3 bases not matched to a gene. This CDR3 has 14 amino acids. CDR3 nucleotide sequence: TGCGCCAGCAGCCGGACTAGCGAGTCCTACGAGCAGTACTTC. Translation: CASSRTSESYEQYF.

The V gene is TRBV11-2, the J gene TRBJ2-7; D perhaps matches TRBD2 (5 bases). Per the germline V gene, CDR1 is SGHAT and CDR2 is FQNNGV. This CDR3 is 16 amino acids long. V was cut by 0 bases and J by 4 bases, with 16 bases left in between. The DNA of the CDR3 is TGTGCCAGCAGCTTAGATAGAGGGAGCGGTGCGTACGAGCAGTACTTC. It encodes CASSLDRGSGAYEQYF.

This rearrangement joins TRBV28 to TRBJ2-2; D remains ambiguous. Germline V gene sequence: CDR1 MDHEN, CDR2 SYDVKM. The V and J ends lost 3 bases and 3 bases respectively, with 5 bases between them. The CDR3 extends over 13 amino acids. The CDR3 loop reads CASSFRDTGELFF. The CDR3 DNA follows: TGTGCCAGCAGTTTCCGGGACACCGGGGAGCTGTTTTTT.

The chain has TRBV15 and TRBJ2-1; D unresolved. The CDR3 spans 12 residues. Trimming pared 6 bases from V and 5 bases from J, leaving 8 bases between. Germline V gene data show CDR1 as LNHNV and CDR2 as YYDKDF (reference sequence). CDR3 loop: CATRGGHNEQFF. CDR3 coding DNA: TGTGCCACCAGGGGCGGACACAATGAGCAGTTCTTC.

V usage is TRBV10-2 and J usage is TRBJ1-2, with D perhaps TRBD1 (5 bases). The CDR3 is made up of 13 amino acids. The germline CDR1 and CDR2 sequences are WSHSY and SAAADI. Between the trimmed V and J ends, which lost 7 bases and 0 bases, there was a span of 9 bases. The CDR3 is CASNQGANYGYTF. The CDR3 DNA reads as TGCGCCAGCAATCAAGGGGCTAACTATGGCTACACCTTC.

There are a few counts of this clone. This CDR3 reads CAWGQGAEAFF. CDR3 bases: TGTGCCTGGGGACAGGGGGCTGAAGCTTTCTTT. This rearrangement joins TRBV30 to TRBJ1-1, with 10 bases aligning to TRBD1. V trimming: 5 bases; J trimming: 6 bases; junction bases outside the gene matches: 0. CDR1 and CDR2 from the germline V gene are GTSNPN and SVGIG (reference sequence). The CDR3 has 11 amino acids.

J is TRBJ2-7 and V is TRBV7-2, with 11 bases identical to TRBD2. The length of the CDR3 is 14 residues. Unmatched junction bases numbered 4, after V lost 6 bases and J lost 3 bases. CDR1 is SGHTA and CDR2 is FQGNSA in the germline V gene. The CDR3 region has the DNA TGTGCCAGCAGAACCGGGACTAGCGGCTACGAGCAGTACTTC. Amino acid sequence: CASRTGTSGYEQYF.

This chain uses TRBV2 with TRBJ1-1; no definite D call. V shed 5 bases and J shed 4 bases, with 11 bases lying between them. This CDR3 has 13 amino acids. Germline V CDR1 and CDR2: SNHLY, FYNNEI. CDR3 sequence reads: CASSLALSTEAFF. In nucleotides, the CDR3 is TGTGCCAGCAGTCTAGCACTATCCACTGAAGCTTTCTTT. The full variable domain, with the rest looked up from reference TRBV2 and TRBJ1-1, is EPEVTQTPSHQVTQMGQEVILRCVPISNHLYFYWYRQILGQKVEFLVSFYNNEISEKSEIFDDQFSVERPDGSNFTLKIRSTKLEDSAMYFCASSLALSTEAFFGQGTRLTVV.

This chain joins TRBV30 and TRBJ1-5, with D uncertain. CDR1 and CDR2 (germline): GTSNPN, SVGIG (reference sequence). The CDR3 sequence is 14 residues long. Trimming took 1 base from V and 2 from J, leaving 9 bases between them. CDR3: CAWSGRQGNQPQHF. The CDR3 nucleotides are TGTGCCTGGAGTGGGCGGCAGGGCAATCAGCCCCAGCATTTT.

The chain employs TRBV14 and TRBJ2-3; D ambiguous. CDR1 is SGHDN and CDR2 is FVKESK in the germline V gene. The CDR3 is 12 amino acids. Trimming cost V 5 bases and J 4 bases, with 7 bases left between them. The CDR3 spells CASSFSPDTQYF. CDR3 sequence (DNA): TGTGCCAGCAGCTTCAGTCCAGATACGCAGTATTTT.

The chain employs TRBV4-3 and TRBJ1-5; unclear D gene. Germline V gene lookup returns CDR1 LGHNA and CDR2 YSLEER. V was shortened by 0 bases and J by 1 base, with 13 bases between the two germline ends. This CDR3 comprises 17 residues. CDR3 amino acids: CASSQDSGRQSNQPQHF. CDR3 nucleotides: TGCGCCAGCAGCCAAGATTCTGGCAGGCAGAGCAATCAGCCCCAGCATTTT.

The gene calls are TRBV28 and TRBJ1-4; D unresolved. CDR1 is MDHEN, CDR2 SYDVKM, per germline. The CDR3 is made up of 11 amino acids. V was cut by 3 bases and J by 11 bases, with 7 bases left in between. For the CDR3, the DNA is TGTGCCAGCAGTTTGGAGGGCAAACTGTTTTTT. Translated, it gives CASSLEGKLFF.

CDR3 loop: CASSPSYNEQFF. The CDR3 region has the DNA TGTGCCAGCTCACCCTCCTACAATGAGCAGTTCTTC. The rearrangement joins TRBV18 to TRBJ2-1; D is unclear. The germline V and J ends were trimmed by 3 bases and 0 bases, with 0 bases remaining between them. This CDR3 is 12 amino acids long. Germline assignment: CDR1 KGHSH and CDR2 LQKENI.

J is TRBJ2-1 and V is TRBV27, with a weak D call TRBD1 (6 bases). The CDR3 has 16 amino acids. The germline CDR1 and CDR2 sequences are MNHEY and SMNVEV (reference sequence). Trimming left V 5 bases short and J 0 bases short, with 14 bases between. CDR3 sequence (DNA): TGTGCCAGCAGTCAAACAGGGTTTAGCTCCTACAATGAGCAGTTCTTC. Amino acid sequence: CASSQTGFSSYNEQFF.

V usage is TRBV28 and J usage is TRBJ1-1; no reliable D call. The CDR3 extends over 15 amino acids. Trimming left V 5 bases short and J 6 bases short, with 19 bases between. CDR1 is MDHEN, CDR2 SYDVKM, per germline. CDR3 DNA sequence: TGTGCCAGCAGTCGCCTCGCCCCAACGGACGCTGAAGCTTTCTTT. Protein sequence: CASSRLAPTDAEAFF.

This chain joins TRBV27 and TRBJ2-7; 8 nucleotides line up with TRBD2. Unmatched junction bases numbered 12, after V lost 8 bases and J lost 6 bases. The CDR3 is made up of 14 amino acids. Germline V gene lookup returns CDR1 MNHEY and CDR2 SMNVEV (reference sequence). Written as DNA, the CDR3 is TGTGCCAGCCCCAGGGGAGCGGGAGACGGCGAGCAGTACTTC. Residues: CASPRGAGDGEQYF.

This clone was detected only a few times. The chain is built from TRBV6-5 and TRBJ2-7; perhaps TRBD1 as D (5 bases). The germline V gene has CDR1 MNHEY and CDR2 SVGAGI. The V gene lost 2 bases and the J gene lost 4 bases, with 9 bases spanning the gap. The CDR3 sequence is 13 residues long. The CDR3 DNA reads TGTGCCAGCAGTTACGACAGAAGGTACGAGCAGTACTTC. Its protein product is CASSYDRRYEQYF.